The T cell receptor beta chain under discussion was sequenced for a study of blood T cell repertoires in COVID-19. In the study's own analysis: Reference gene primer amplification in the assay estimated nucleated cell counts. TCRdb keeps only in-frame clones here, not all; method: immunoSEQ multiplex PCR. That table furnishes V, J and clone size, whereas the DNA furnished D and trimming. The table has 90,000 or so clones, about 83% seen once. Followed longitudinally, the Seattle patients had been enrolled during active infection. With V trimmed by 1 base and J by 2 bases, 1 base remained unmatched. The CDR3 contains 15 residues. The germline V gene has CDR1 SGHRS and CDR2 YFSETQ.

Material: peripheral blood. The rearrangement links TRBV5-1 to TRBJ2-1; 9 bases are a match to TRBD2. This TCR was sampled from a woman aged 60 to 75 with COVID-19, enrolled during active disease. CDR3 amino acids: CASSLSSGAYNEQFF. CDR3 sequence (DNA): TGCGCCAGCAGCTTGTCTAGCGGGGCCTACAATGAGCAGTTCTTC.